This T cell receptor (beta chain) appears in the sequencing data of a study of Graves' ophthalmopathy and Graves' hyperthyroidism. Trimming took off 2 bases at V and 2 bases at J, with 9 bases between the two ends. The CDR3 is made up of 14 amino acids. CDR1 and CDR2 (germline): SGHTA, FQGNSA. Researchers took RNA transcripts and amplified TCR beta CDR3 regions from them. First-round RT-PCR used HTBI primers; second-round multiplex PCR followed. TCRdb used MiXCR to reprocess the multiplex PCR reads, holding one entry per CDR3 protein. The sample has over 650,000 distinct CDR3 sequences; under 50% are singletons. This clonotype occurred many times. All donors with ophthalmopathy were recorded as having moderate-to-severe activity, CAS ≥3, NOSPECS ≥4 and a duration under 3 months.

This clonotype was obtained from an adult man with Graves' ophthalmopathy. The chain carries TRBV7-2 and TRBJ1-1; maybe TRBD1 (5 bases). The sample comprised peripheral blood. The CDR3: CASSLQGDNTEAFF. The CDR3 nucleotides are TGTGCCAGCAGCTTACAGGGTGATAACACTGAAGCTTTCTTT.